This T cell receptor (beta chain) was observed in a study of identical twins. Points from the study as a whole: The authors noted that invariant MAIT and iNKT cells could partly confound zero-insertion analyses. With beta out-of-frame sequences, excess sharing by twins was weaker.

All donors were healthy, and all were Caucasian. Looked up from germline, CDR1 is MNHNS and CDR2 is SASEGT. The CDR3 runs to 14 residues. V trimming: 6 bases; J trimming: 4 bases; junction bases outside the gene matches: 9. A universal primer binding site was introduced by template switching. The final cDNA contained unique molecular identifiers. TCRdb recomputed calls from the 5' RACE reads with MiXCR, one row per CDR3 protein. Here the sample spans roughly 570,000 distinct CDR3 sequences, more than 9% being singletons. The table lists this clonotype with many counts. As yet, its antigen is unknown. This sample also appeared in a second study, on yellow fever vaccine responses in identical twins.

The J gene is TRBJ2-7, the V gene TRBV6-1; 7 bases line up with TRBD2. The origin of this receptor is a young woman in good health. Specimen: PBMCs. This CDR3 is CASSVGLPTYEQYF. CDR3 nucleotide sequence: TGTGCCAGCAGCGTGGGACTACCCACGTACGAGCAGTACTTC.